The 19 T cell receptor beta chains below all came from one sample that was sequenced in a study of shared clonotypes between healthy human individuals (dated by TCRdb to the early 2020s). The method behind the library was the immunoSEQ multiplex PCR assay. TCRdb mirrors the immuneACCESS table, restricted to in-frame sequences. Some clones are absent from its copies; in checked studies, under half trace to an unresolved V gene, and the reason for the others is unknown. The sample table contains 550,000 to 850,000 clones; only one count was recorded for 72% of them. Together, the top ten hold more than 1.5% of the sample. Specimen: memory CD4+ T cells sorted from blood. According to the study, the label for this sample's cell subset or site signals: CD45RA-negative fraction. These receptors all come from a woman aged 30 to 39 in good health.

For this clone: This may be a read error, as it is one base from a much larger clone. The chain is built from TRBV7-9 and TRBJ2-5, with TRBD1 matching 7 bases. The J segment lost 2 bases and the V segment lost 1 base, leaving 1 base of the junction unmatched. Germline lookup yields CDR1 SEHNR and CDR2 FQNEAQ (reference sequence). The length of the CDR3 is 14 residues. The CDR3 DNA reads TGTGCCAGCAGCTTAGACAGGGGTCAAGAGACCCAGTACTTC. Translating it yields CASSLDRGQETQYF.

V gene TRBV5-5 combines with J gene TRBJ2-2; TRBD2 might be the D (5 bases). Germline assignment: CDR1 SGHKS and CDR2 YYEKEE (reference sequence). Trimming shortened V by 0 bases and J by 0 bases, and 12 bases separated the two germline ends. CDR3 size: 17 residues. CDR3 amino acids: CASSLVRSGSNTGELFF. CDR3 in DNA: TGTGCCAGCAGCTTGGTACGCAGCGGTTCGAACACCGGGGAGCTGTTTTTT.

The chain recombines TRBV10-1 with TRBJ2-5; TRBD1 matches at 7 bases. Trimming removed 8 bases from V and 1 base from J; junction bases left unmatched: 13. The CDR3 is 16 residues long. Looked up from germline, CDR1 is WNHNN and CDR2 is SYGVQD (reference sequence). The CDR3 protein is CASSQRRTGVQETQYF. CDR3 sequence (DNA): TGCGCCAGCTCGCAACGAAGAACAGGGGTCCAAGAGACCCAGTACTTC.

This clone has a count of ten or more. The V gene is TRBV5-1, the J gene TRBJ1-6, with 9 bases identical to TRBD1. Trimming took 5 bases from V and 6 from J; bases not matched to a gene: 9. CDR1 is SGHRS, CDR2 YFSETQ, per germline. CDR3 length equals 16 residues. CDR3 nucleotides: TGCGCCAGCAGACCGGGCGGACAGGGGTTTAATTCACCCCTCCACTTT. It translates to CASRPGGQGFNSPLHF.

This chain connects TRBV5-1 to TRBJ2-2; tentative D call: TRBD2 (6 bases). The CDR3 has 17 amino acids. V gave up 1 base and J gave up 5 bases, with 18 bases separating them. Germline CDR1 reads SGHRS; CDR2 reads YFSETQ. DNA of the CDR3: TGCGCCAGCAGCTTGTCGGTAGCGGATCCGGGGACCGGGGAGCTGTTTTTT. It translates to CASSLSVADPGTGELFF.

Concerning this clone: Other DNA sequences in this specimen translate into the identical CDR3. The chain joins TRBV5-1 to TRBJ2-2; the D gene is possibly TRBD1 (5 bases). The CDR3 sequence is 15 residues long. V was shortened by 2 bases and J by 0 bases, with 8 bases between the two germline ends. The germline gives CDR1 SGHRS, CDR2 YFSETQ. This CDR3 reads CASSLQQANTGELFF. DNA for the CDR3: TGCGCCAGCAGCTTACAACAGGCGAACACCGGGGAGCTGTTTTTT.

The V call is TRBV11-2, the J call TRBJ2-5, with 12 bases matching TRBD1. Germline lookup yields CDR1 SGHAT and CDR2 FQNNGV. This CDR3 is built from 15 residues. V gave up 5 bases and J gave up 9 bases; unmatched junction bases: 10. For the CDR3, the DNA is TGTGCCAGCAGCCCCGGGGGGACAGGGGGCCAGGCCCAGTACTTC. This translates into CASSPGGTGGQAQYF.

The chain combines TRBV6-1 with TRBJ2-7; possible D gene TRBD1, 6 bases. CDR1 is MNHNS, CDR2 SASEGT, per germline. The V gene lost 5 bases and the J gene lost 0 bases, with 14 bases spanning the gap. The CDR3 covers 15 residues. CDR3: CASSPAGRGSYEQYF. DNA of the CDR3: TGTGCCAGCAGTCCCGCGGGCAGGGGCTCCTACGAGCAGTACTTC.

This chain joins TRBV5-1 and TRBJ2-7; tentatively, D is TRBD2 (5 bases). Germline CDR1 SGHRS, CDR2 YFSETQ. The ends were cut back, 0 bases at V and 0 bases at J, with 16 bases in the middle. The CDR3 consists of 17 residues. This chain's CDR3 is CASSLGRGQALSYEQYF. The CDR3 DNA reads TGCGCCAGCAGCTTGGGGAGAGGGCAGGCCCTCTCCTACGAGCAGTACTTC.

V is TRBV5-8 and J is TRBJ1-1, with unresolved D. Germline CDR1 reads SGHTS; CDR2 reads YDEGEE. The germline V and J ends were trimmed by 4 bases and 0 bases, with 7 bases remaining between them. The CDR3 is made up of 13 amino acids. The chain's CDR3 is CASSRRLNTEAFF. For the CDR3, the DNA is TGTGCCAGCAGCCGCCGTTTGAACACTGAAGCTTTCTTT.

The V and J genes are TRBV27 and TRBJ1-3; D is undetermined. Per germline, CDR1 MNHEY and CDR2 SMNVEV (reference sequence). The CDR3 extends over 13 amino acids. Trimming removed 3 bases from V and 2 bases from J, with 5 bases in between. CDR3 nucleotide sequence: TGTGCCAGCAGTTTCTTTCCTGGAAACACCATATATTTT. It is translated as CASSFFPGNTIYF.

This sequence joins TRBV11-3 and TRBJ2-5, with D unclear. The end of the DNA fits TRBJ2-7 better, so the J call may be wrong. CDR3 length: 12 residues. Germline CDR1 reads SGHNT; CDR2 reads YENEEA. This CDR3 is CASSHGSYEQYF. In DNA, the CDR3 is TGTGCCAGCAGCCACGGCAGCTACGAGCAGTACTTC.

The rearrangement uses TRBV18 and TRBJ2-7; TRBD1 aligns across 7 bases. The CDR3 runs 15 residues. CDR1 is KGHSH and CDR2 is LQKENI in the germline V gene. The junction had 12 bases not matched to a gene; V was cut back by 6 bases and J by 4 bases. The CDR3 loop is CASSFEGARGYEQYF. The CDR3 bases are TGTGCCAGCTCCTTTGAGGGGGCTCGGGGTTACGAGCAGTACTTC.

This sequence joins TRBV2 and TRBJ2-5; TRBD2 matches at 8 bases. The CDR3 loop spans 14 amino acids. The V and J ends lost 6 bases and 1 base, in that order; junction bases with no gene match: 4. In germline, CDR1 is SNHLY, CDR2 FYNNEI. The CDR3 coding sequence is TGTGCCAGCAGCCCCGGGACTAGCCAAGAGACCCAGTACTTC. Amino acids: CASSPGTSQETQYF.

This CDR3 reads CASSLLAGDPYNEQFF. For the CDR3, the DNA is TGTGCCAGCAGTTTGCTAGCGGGGGACCCCTACAATGAGCAGTTCTTC. The rearrangement joins TRBV28 to TRBJ2-1, with 10 nucleotides matching TRBD2. The V gene's germline CDR1 is MDHEN and CDR2 SYDVKM. Trimming at V came to 3 bases and at J to 2 bases, leaving 4 bases not matched to a gene. The CDR3 consists of 16 residues.

V and J are TRBV30 and TRBJ2-3, with TRBD2 matching over 7 bases. The CDR3 length is 15 residues. The ends lost 5 bases at V and 2 bases at J; junction bases unmatched: 10. The germline V gene encodes CDR1 GTSNPN and CDR2 SVGIG (reference sequence). The chain's CDR3 is CAWSSAGILTDTQYF. For the CDR3, the DNA is TGTGCCTGGTCATCAGCGGGGATACTCACAGATACGCAGTATTTT. Full variable domain (outside the CDR3, taken from reference TRBV30 and TRBJ2-3): SQTIHQWPATLVQPVGSPLSLECTVEGTSNPNLYWYRQAAGRGLQLLFYSVGIGQISSEVPQNLSASRPQDRQFILSSKKLLLSDSGFYLCAWSSAGILTDTQYFGPGTRLTVL.

CDR3 protein: CASSGGLAPSYNEQFF. The CDR3 DNA is TGCGCCAGCAGCGGAGGACTAGCGCCCTCCTACAATGAGCAGTTCTTC. The chain recombines TRBV10-2 with TRBJ2-1, with 9 bases identical to TRBD2. The ends lost 6 bases at V and 0 bases at J; junction bases unmatched: 6. The CDR3 runs to 16 residues. Germline assignment: CDR1 WSHSY and CDR2 SAAADI.

The rearrangement uses TRBV7-2 and TRBJ1-1; D is possibly TRBD1 (6 bases). Trimming took 5 bases from V and 4 from J, leaving 17 bases between them. This CDR3 has 15 amino acids. CDR1 is SGHTA, CDR2 FQGNSA, per germline. The CDR3, as DNA: TGTGCCAGCAGCCCCCCCGGGGGGCGTTTCACTGAAGCTTTCTTT. Amino acids: CASSPPGGRFTEAFF.

The chain recombines TRBV18 with TRBJ1-2; the D gene is possibly TRBD1 (6 bases). This CDR3 has 16 amino acids. CDR1 is KGHSH and CDR2 is LQKENI in the germline V gene. Trimming took 1 base from V and 5 from J, leaving 17 bases between them. The CDR3 spells CASSPHPGQKEYGYTF. The CDR3 nucleotides are TGTGCCAGCTCACCACACCCGGGACAAAAAGAGTATGGCTACACCTTC. The whole variable domain, filled in from reference TRBV18 and TRBJ1-2, reads NAGVMQNPRHLVRRRGQEARLRCSPMKGHSHVYWYRQLPEEGLKFMVYLQKENIIDESGMPKERFSAEFPKEGPSILRIQQVVRGDSAAYFCASSPHPGQKEYGYTFGSGTRLTVV.